Listed here are 6 T cell receptor beta chains from one sample, sequenced in a study of pediatric ulcerative colitis. The repertoire was sequenced with immunoSEQ multiplex PCR; TCRdb's copy has only in-frame clones and lacks some. The data show about 36,000 clones, less than 90% seen once. The specimen was blood. All receptors derive from a girl under 18 with moderate ulcerative colitis.

The chain combines TRBV5-4 with TRBJ1-6, with 8 bases aligning to TRBD1. J gave up 6 bases and V 2 bases, and 1 base lay outside the gene matches. In germline, CDR1 is SGHNT, CDR2 YYREEE (reference sequence). This CDR3 is 14 amino acids long. CDR3 residues: CASSLGQGNSPLHF. DNA for the CDR3: TGTGCCAGCAGCTTAGGACAGGGTAATTCACCCCTCCACTTT. Variable domain in full (rest from reference TRBV5-4 and TRBJ1-6): ETGVTQSPTHLIKTRGQQVTLRCSSQSGHNTVSWYQQALGQGPQFIFQYYREEENGRGNFPPRFSGLQFPNYSSELNVNALELDDSALYLCASSLGQGNSPLHFGNGTRLTVT.

The rearrangement joins TRBV11-2 to TRBJ1-4, with D possibly TRBD1 on 5 matching bases. The germline CDR1 and CDR2 sequences are SGHAT and FQNNGV. V was cut by 5 bases and J by 5 bases, with 15 bases left in between. The CDR3 extends over 15 amino acids. The CDR3 region is CASSQRTTRNEKLFF. CDR3 bases: TGTGCCAGCAGCCAGAGGACAACCAGGAATGAAAAACTGTTTTTT.

The CDR3 DNA reads as TGTGCCAGCAGTTTACTTGGCCTAGGGCACGAGCAGTACTTC. It encodes CASSLLGLGHEQYF. The chain links TRBV27 to TRBJ2-7; D gene uncertain. Per the germline V gene, CDR1 is MNHEY and CDR2 is SMNVEV (reference sequence). The CDR3 totals 14 residues. Trimming cost V 2 bases and J 5 bases, with 13 bases left between them.

This clone was seen a few times. The chain is built from TRBV18 and TRBJ2-2, with TRBD2 as a possible D gene (5 bases). V was clipped by 2 bases and J by 6 bases, with 7 bases between them. This CDR3 is 13 amino acids long. From germline, CDR1 is KGHSH and CDR2 LQKENI. This chain's CDR3 is CASSPRESGELFF. The CDR3 region has the DNA TGTGCCAGCTCACCAAGGGAGTCCGGGGAGCTGTTTTTT.

This rearrangement joins TRBV7-9 to TRBJ2-5, with no clear D. CDR1 and CDR2 (germline): SEHNR, FQNEAQ (reference sequence). V was trimmed by 3 bases and J by 12 bases, leaving 20 bases between them. This CDR3 spans 14 amino acids. CDR3 nucleotide sequence: TGTGCCAGCAGCTTTGATGTCGGGCGGATGATTGAGTACTTC. Translated, it gives CASSFDVGRMIEYF. Complete variable domain (other parts from reference TRBV7-9 and TRBJ2-5): DTGVSQNPRHKITKRGQNVTFRCDPISEHNRLYWYRQTLGQGPEFLTYFQNEAQLEKSRLLSDRFSAERPKGSFSTLEIQRTEQGDSAMYLCASSFDVGRMIEYFGPGTRLLVL.

This chain connects TRBV4-1 to TRBJ2-6; D is uncertain. V lost 0 bases and J 0 bases, leaving 3 bases between the germline ends. The germline CDR1 and CDR2 sequences are MGHRA and YSYEKL. This CDR3 contains 15 residues. For the CDR3, the DNA is TGCGCCAGCAGCCAAGATAGCTCTGGGGCCAACGTCCTGACTTTC. Protein sequence: CASSQDSSGANVLTF.